These T cell receptor beta chains were read from a single sample in a study of post-analysis software for immune sequencing data. Using its own MiXCR run on the PCR reads, TCRdb lists one record per CDR3 protein. The data contain 350,000 to 500,000 distinct CDR3 sequences, about 40% of them singletons. The sample taken for sequencing was blood. The origin of the receptors is a girl aged 2 to 9 with multiple sclerosis. Both conserved end residues are part of each CDR3. The order of the fields is J gene, clone size, V gene, D gene, CDR3 protein, CDR3 DNA. D genes are given only for firm matches. Some rows mark clone size as missing; the rest say once, few, many or name a class of expanded clone.

>TRBJ2-1|few|TRBV9|TRBD2
CASSEGLAGYNEQFF
TGTGCCAGCAGCGAGGGACTAGCGGGGTACAATGAGCAGTTCTTC
>TRBJ2-5|-|TRBV6-5|TRBD2
CASSYLASGGHETQYF
TGTGCCAGCAGTTACTTGGCTAGCGGGGGGCACGAGACCCAGTACTTC
>TRBJ2-5|few|TRBV20-1|TRBD2
CNARGHRTRQETQYF
TGCAATGCTAGAGGCCATCGGACTAGGCAAGAGACCCAGTACTTC
>TRBJ2-5|few|TRBV20-1|TRBD2
CSAIRRLAAYQETQYF
TGCAGTGCTATTAGGCGACTAGCGGCCTACCAAGAGACCCAGTACTTC
>TRBJ1-1|-|TRBV29-1|TRBD1
CSFPRQGSTEAFF
TGCAGCTTCCCCCGACAGGGGTCCACTGAAGCTTTCTTT
>TRBJ2-3|few|TRBV20-1|TRBD2
CSARDWASGSVTDTQYF
TGCAGTGCTAGAGATTGGGCTAGCGGTTCTGTGACAGATACGCAGTATTTT
>TRBJ2-6|few|TRBV7-2|-
CASSPHTGGANVLTF
TGTGCCAGCAGCCCGCACACTGGTGGGGCCAACGTCCTGACTTTC
>TRBJ1-5|-|TRBV12-3/TRBV12-4|-
CASSLADFNQPQHF
TGTGCCAGCAGTTTAGCGGACTTCAATCAGCCCCAGCATTTT
>TRBJ2-5|-|TRBV7-3|-
CASSLGQGIQETQYF
TGTGCCAGCAGCTTAGGTCAGGGGATTCAAGAGACCCAGTACTTC
>TRBJ2-3|-|TRBV29-1|-
CSVGRDTTDTQYF
TGCAGCGTGGGACGGGACACCACAGATACGCAGTATTTT
>TRBJ2-1|-|TRBV5-1|-
CASSLAAMTEQFF
TGCGCCAGCAGCTTGGCCGCGATGACTGAGCAGTTCTTC
>TRBJ2-1|-|TRBV6-2/TRBV6-3|TRBD1
CASSYFPGQEWNEQFF
TGTGCCAGCAGTTACTTTCCGGGACAGGAGTGGAATGAGCAGTTCTTC
>TRBJ2-7|few|TRBV6-2/TRBV6-3|-
CASSPTYTYEQYF
TGTGCCAGCAGCCCGACATATACCTACGAGCAGTACTTC
>TRBJ1-1|-|TRBV7-2|-
CASSFRPSIYTEAFF
TGTGCCAGCAGCTTCCGACCGAGCATATACACTGAAGCTTTCTTC
>TRBJ2-7|-|TRBV5-1|TRBD1
CASSSRDRAPEQYF
TGCGCCAGCAGTTCCCGGGACAGGGCCCCCGAGCAGTACTTC
>TRBJ1-2|-|TRBV20-1|-
CSAPSDSYGYTF
TGCAGTGCTCCATCGGACTCCTATGGCTACACCTTC
>TRBJ1-2|-|TRBV12-3/TRBV12-4|-
CASCYARNYGYTF
TGTGCCAGCTGTTATGCGAGGAATTATGGCTACACCTTC
>TRBJ2-5|few|TRBV12-5|-
CASGLVLAGSETQYF
TGTGCTAGTGGTTTGGTACTAGCAGGATCGGAGACCCAGTACTTC
>TRBJ1-6|few|TRBV6-5|-
CASRTHVNSPLHF
TGTGCCAGCAGGACCCATGTCAATTCACCCCTCCACTTT
>TRBJ2-1|-|TRBV5-6|TRBD2
CASSSAGGAYNEQFF
TGTGCCAGCAGCTCGGCGGGGGGAGCGTACAATGAGCAGTTCTTC
>TRBJ1-6|-|TRBV20-1|-
CSARDLSAVGRSSYNSPLHF
TGCAGTGCTAGAGATCTGTCCGCCGTGGGCCGGAGCTCCTATAATTCACCCCTCCACTTT
>TRBJ2-3|few|TRBV5-1|-
CASRTRDTDTQYF
TGCGCCAGCAGGACCAGGGACACAGATACGCAGTATTTT
>TRBJ2-3|-|TRBV7-9|TRBD2
CASSLVVRSGVSTDTQYF
TGTGCCAGCAGCTTAGTAGTTCGGAGCGGGGTTAGCACAGATACGCAGTATTTT
>TRBJ2-7|few|TRBV10-3|-
CAISAAASYEQYF
TGTGCCATCAGTGCGGCAGCGTCCTACGAGCAGTACTTC
>TRBJ2-7|few|TRBV28|-
CASSLSGLTKFSYEQYF
TGTGCCAGCAGCCTTTCAGGCCTAACAAAATTCTCCTACGAGCAGTACTTC
>TRBJ1-1|-|TRBV5-1|-
CASSLEGRGNTEAFF
TGCGCCAGCAGCTTGGAGGGCAGGGGGAACACTGAAGCTTTCTTT
>TRBJ1-6|-|TRBV6-2/TRBV6-3|-
CASSYSSPNSPLHF
TGTGCCAGCAGTTACTCGTCACCGAATTCACCCCTCCACTTT
>TRBJ2-3|few|TRBV5-1|-
CASSLGLTYTDTQYF
TGCGCCAGCAGCTTGGGACTTACGTACACAGATACGCAGTATTTT
>TRBJ2-1|-|TRBV24-1|-
CATSDLGSSYNEQFF
TGTGCCACCAGTGATTTAGGGAGCTCCTACAATGAGCAGTTCTTC
>TRBJ2-3|few|TRBV29-1|-
CSVGGRQKSTDTQYF
TGCAGCGTTGGGGGGCGGCAGAAGAGCACAGATACGCAGTATTTT
>TRBJ2-4|few|TRBV28|-
CASSTPGLGGNIQYF
TGTGCCAGCAGTACGCCGGGCCTAGGGGGAAACATTCAGTACTTC
>TRBJ2-5|few|TRBV20-1|-
CSARVRQGTGETQYF
TGCAGTGCTAGAGTCAGGCAGGGGACGGGTGAGACCCAGTACTTC
>TRBJ2-7|-|TRBV2|TRBD1
CASRTRGSSHYEQYF
TGTGCCAGCAGGACCAGGGGGTCGTCTCACTACGAGCAGTACTTC
>TRBJ1-2|many|TRBV18|TRBD1
CASSRDRNYGYTF
TGTGCCAGCTCACGGGACAGGAACTATGGCTACACCTTC
>TRBJ1-2|few|TRBV27|-
CASSITGTRSSHNYGYTF
TGTGCCAGCAGTATCACCGGGACAAGAAGCTCCCATAACTATGGCTACACCTTC
>TRBJ2-4|-|TRBV20-1|TRBD1
CSARIVEGQGIQNIQYF
TGCAGTGCTAGAATCGTGGAGGGACAGGGAATACAAAACATTCAGTACTTC
>TRBJ1-1|-|TRBV24-1|TRBD1
CATSDAGGLGTEAFF
TGTGCCACCAGTGATGCAGGGGGCCTCGGCACTGAAGCTTTCTTT
>TRBJ2-5|few|TRBV5-1|-
CASANQETQYF
TGCGCCAGCGCAAACCAAGAGACCCAGTACTTC
>TRBJ2-1|few|TRBV20-1|TRBD1
CSARGDRGQNNEQFF
TGCAGTGCTAGAGGGGACAGGGGGCAGAACAATGAGCAGTTCTTC
>TRBJ1-6|few|TRBV9|TRBD1
CASSVAGTGFRALHF
TGTGCCAGCAGCGTAGCCGGGACAGGTTTTAGGGCCCTCCACTTT
>TRBJ2-5|-|TRBV20-1|-
CSARSLQETQYF
TGCAGTGCTAGGAGCCTACAAGAGACCCAGTACTTC
>TRBJ2-1|-|TRBV4-3|TRBD2
CASSRDTSGRYEQFF
TGCGCCAGCAGCCGAGATACTAGCGGGAGATATGAGCAGTTCTTC
>TRBJ1-6|-|TRBV6-5|-
CACSYLNSPLHF
TGTGCCTGCAGTTACCTGAATTCACCCCTCCACTTT
>TRBJ2-6|few|TRBV6-5|TRBD1
CASSPGQYSGANVLTF
TGTGCCAGCAGTCCGGGACAGTACTCTGGGGCCAACGTCCTGACTTTC
>TRBJ2-1|few|TRBV4-3|-
CASSHGLGVNEQFF
TGCGCCAGCAGCCACGGACTCGGGGTCAATGAGCAGTTCTTC
>TRBJ2-5|few|TRBV6-6|-
CASSPSRRGLGETQYF
TGTGCCAGCAGCCCCTCGCGGAGGGGGTTAGGGGAGACCCAGTACTTC
>TRBJ2-1|-|TRBV7-8|TRBD2
CASSLKIGREGLAANEQFF
TGTGCCAGCAGCTTAAAGATCGGGCGGGAGGGCCTGGCGGCCAATGAGCAGTTCTTC
>TRBJ2-7|-|TRBV29-1|-
CGTSDNIYEQYF
TGCGGGACCTCGGACAACATCTACGAGCAGTACTTC
>TRBJ1-5|-|TRBV3-1|TRBD1
CASSQWDRDNQPQHF
TGTGCCAGCAGCCAATGGGACAGGGACAATCAGCCCCAGCATTTT
>TRBJ1-1|-|TRBV12-3/TRBV12-4|-
CASSLAGHTEAFF
TGTGCCAGCAGCCTGGCGGGACATACTGAAGCTTTCTTT
>TRBJ2-3|-|TRBV2|TRBD2
CASYTGGKISTDTQYF
TGTGCCAGCTATACGGGGGGGAAAATAAGCACAGATACGCAGTATTTT
>TRBJ1-1|-|TRBV9|-
CASSVFENTEAFF
TGTGCCAGCAGCGTTTTCGAGAACACTGAAGCTTTCTTT
>TRBJ1-5|-|TRBV9|TRBD1
CASSAPGTGGIQPQHF
TGTGCCAGCAGCGCCCCCGGGACAGGGGGTATTCAGCCCCAGCATTTT